The next 2 T cell receptor beta chains were all read from a single sample in a study of identical twins. TCRdb redid the calling of the 5' RACE reads with MiXCR, one entry per CDR3 protein. The data contain 400,000 to 500,000 distinct CDR3 sequences, less than 20% of them seen just once; the ten biggest clones take up roughly 12%. Input material: naive T cells sorted from blood. Receptors were obtained from a man in his fifties or sixties in good health.

This CDR3 is CASGRGGSADTQYF. CDR3 DNA sequence: TGTGCCAGCGGTCGAGGGGGGTCTGCAGATACGCAGTATTTT. The genes are TRBV28 and TRBJ2-3, with D possibly called TRBD1 or TRBD2 (6 bases each). The CDR3 covers 14 residues. The V end lost 8 bases, the J end lost 4 bases, and 16 bases lay between the germline ends. The germline V gene encodes CDR1 MDHEN and CDR2 SYDVKM.

The table lists this clonotype with many counts. The rearrangement links TRBV20-1 to TRBJ2-1, with 8 bases aligning to TRBD1. The CDR3 sequence is 15 residues long. Trimming at V came to 6 bases and at J to 1 base, leaving 8 bases not matched to a gene. The germline V gene encodes CDR1 DFQATT and CDR2 SNEGSKA (reference sequence). In DNA form, the CDR3 reads TGCAGTGCCCGGACAGGGCGCGATTCCTACAATGAGCAGTTCTTC. Protein product: CSARTGRDSYNEQFF.